The rows below give T cell receptor beta chains drawn from one sample of a study of cytomegalovirus exposure and HLA in healthy donors. Here immunoSEQ multiplex PCR was the method, and the copy in TCRdb shows in-frame clones only, minus some. The table has approximately 170,000 clones, 70% to 80% seen once. Sequencing input: PBMCs. Every receptor here comes from a middle-aged woman in good health and CMV-seronegative. CDR3s include the opening cysteine and the closing phenylalanine or tryptophan. The D gene is left open where the match is weak. Some rows have no size entry. The others give once, few or many, or a class for an expanded clone.

CDR3 length: 14; D gene: .; clone size: few; J gene: TRBJ1-2; V gene: TRBV6-1; CDR3 protein: CASTEISQGYGYTF; CDR3 DNA: TGTGCCAGCACCGAAATCTCACAGGGCTACGGCTACACCTTC
CDR3 length: 14; D gene: .; clone size: .; J gene: TRBJ1-1; V gene: TRBV19; CDR3 protein: CASSRGVGGTEAFF; CDR3 DNA: TGTGCCAGTAGTAGGGGGGTTGGGGGGACTGAAGCTTTCTTT
CDR3 length: 17; D gene: TRBD2; clone size: .; J gene: TRBJ2-3; V gene: TRBV7-3; CDR3 protein: CASSLMLVAGSTDTQYF; CDR3 DNA: TGTGCCAGCAGCTTAATGTTGGTAGCGGGAAGCACAGATACGCAGTATTTT
CDR3 length: 14; D gene: .; clone size: .; J gene: TRBJ1-1; V gene: TRBV6-5; CDR3 protein: CASRSGEGNTEAFF; CDR3 DNA: TGTGCCAGCAGGTCCGGGGAAGGGAACACTGAAGCTTTCTTT
CDR3 length: 17; D gene: .; clone size: .; J gene: TRBJ2-2; V gene: TRBV7-3; CDR3 protein: CASSPNYAGMNTGELFF; CDR3 DNA: TGTGCCAGCAGCCCCAATTATGCAGGGATGAACACCGGGGAGCTGTTTTTT
CDR3 length: 17; D gene: .; clone size: .; J gene: TRBJ1-4; V gene: TRBV9; CDR3 protein: CASSPRGSIFGSEKLFF; CDR3 DNA: TGTGCCAGCAGCCCCCGAGGGTCGATATTCGGGAGTGAAAAACTGTTTTTT
CDR3 length: 14; D gene: TRBD1; clone size: .; J gene: TRBJ1-2; V gene: TRBV7-2; CDR3 protein: CASSFFQGAGGYTF; CDR3 DNA: TGTGCCAGCAGCTTCTTCCAGGGGGCTGGGGGCTACACCTTC
CDR3 length: 14; D gene: TRBD1; clone size: .; J gene: TRBJ1-5; V gene: TRBV14; CDR3 protein: CASSHRGLGQPQHF; CDR3 DNA: TGTGCCAGCAGCCACAGGGGGCTGGGTCAGCCCCAGCATTTT
CDR3 length: 15; D gene: TRBD1; clone size: .; J gene: TRBJ2-5; V gene: TRBV5-1; CDR3 protein: CASSLVGQAQETQYF; CDR3 DNA: TGCGCCAGCAGCTTGGTTGGACAGGCCCAAGAGACCCAGTACTTC
CDR3 length: 14; D gene: .; clone size: .; J gene: TRBJ2-7; V gene: TRBV28; CDR3 protein: CASSRQVPSYEQYF; CDR3 DNA: TGTGCCAGCAGTAGACAGGTCCCATCCTACGAGCAGTACTTC
CDR3 length: 15; D gene: .; clone size: .; J gene: TRBJ2-1; V gene: TRBV30; CDR3 protein: CAWGRSGSNYNEQFF; CDR3 DNA: TGTGCCTGGGGGAGGAGCGGCTCCAACTACAATGAGCAGTTCTTC
CDR3 length: 14; D gene: .; clone size: .; J gene: TRBJ1-5; V gene: TRBV5-1; CDR3 protein: CASSEGSGNQPQHF; CDR3 DNA: TGCGCCAGCAGCGAGGGATCGGGCAATCAGCCCCAGCATTTT
CDR3 length: 14; D gene: .; clone size: .; J gene: TRBJ2-3; V gene: TRBV27; CDR3 protein: CASSVPTSTDTQYF; CDR3 DNA: TGTGCCAGCAGTGTTCCTACTAGCACAGATACGCAGTATTTT
CDR3 length: 14; D gene: .; clone size: .; J gene: TRBJ2-5; V gene: TRBV5-1; CDR3 protein: CASSPNVRAETQYF; CDR3 DNA: TGCGCCAGCAGCCCCAACGTGAGAGCAGAGACCCAGTACTTC
CDR3 length: 15; D gene: TRBD2; clone size: .; J gene: TRBJ2-7; V gene: TRBV27; CDR3 protein: CASSLEAGGPSEQYF; CDR3 DNA: TGTGCCAGCAGTTTGGAAGCGGGAGGGCCGAGTGAGCAGTACTTC
CDR3 length: 14; D gene: .; clone size: .; J gene: TRBJ2-3; V gene: TRBV18; CDR3 protein: CASSLSSSTDTQYF; CDR3 DNA: TGTGCCAGCTCACTTTCTTCTAGCACAGATACGCAGTATTTT
CDR3 length: 16; D gene: TRBD1; clone size: .; J gene: TRBJ1-1; V gene: TRBV28; CDR3 protein: CASSIDPGQMNTEAFF; CDR3 DNA: TGTGCCAGCAGCATCGATCCGGGACAGATGAACACTGAAGCTTTCTTT
CDR3 length: 15; D gene: TRBD2; clone size: .; J gene: TRBJ2-7; V gene: TRBV2; CDR3 protein: CASSGLAGPSYEQYF; CDR3 DNA: TGTGCCAGCAGTGGACTAGCGGGCCCTTCCTACGAGCAGTACTTC
CDR3 length: 15; D gene: TRBD2; clone size: .; J gene: TRBJ2-7; V gene: TRBV5-1; CDR3 protein: CASSLGLAVAYEQYF; CDR3 DNA: TGCGCCAGCAGCTTGGGACTAGCGGTAGCCTACGAGCAGTACTTC
CDR3 length: 12; D gene: .; clone size: .; J gene: TRBJ2-1; V gene: TRBV7-6; CDR3 protein: CASSLILNEQFF; CDR3 DNA: TGTGCCAGCAGCTTAATCCTCAATGAGCAGTTCTTC
CDR3 length: 14; D gene: .; clone size: .; J gene: TRBJ1-1; V gene: TRBV6-6; CDR3 protein: CASSSRALNTEAFF; CDR3 DNA: TGTGCCAGCAGTTCGCGGGCACTGAACACTGAAGCTTTCTTT
CDR3 length: 17; D gene: TRBD1; clone size: .; J gene: TRBJ1-1; V gene: TRBV28; CDR3 protein: CASSQGGAGLSSTEAFF; CDR3 DNA: TGTGCCAGCAGTCAAGGGGGCGCAGGGTTGAGTAGCACTGAAGCTTTCTTT
CDR3 length: 13; D gene: .; clone size: .; J gene: TRBJ1-1; V gene: TRBV6-4; CDR3 protein: CASSDRLGTEAFF; CDR3 DNA: TGTGCCAGCAGTGACAGGCTAGGCACTGAAGCTTTCTTT
CDR3 length: 13; D gene: .; clone size: once; J gene: TRBJ2-7; V gene: TRBV5-1; CDR3 protein: CASSASNNYEQYF; CDR3 DNA: TGCGCCAGCAGCGCGAGTAATAACTACGAGCAGTACTTC
CDR3 length: 16; D gene: TRBD1; clone size: .; J gene: TRBJ2-3; V gene: TRBV6-5; CDR3 protein: CASSWWGQGGTDTQYF; CDR3 DNA: TGTGCCAGCAGTTGGTGGGGACAGGGAGGGACAGATACGCAGTATTTT
CDR3 length: 14; D gene: .; clone size: .; J gene: TRBJ2-7; V gene: TRBV6-1; CDR3 protein: CASSVVRDKGEQYF; CDR3 DNA: TGTGCCAGCAGTGTCGTCCGGGACAAAGGCGAGCAGTACTTC
CDR3 length: 14; D gene: .; clone size: once; J gene: TRBJ1-3; V gene: TRBV5-1; CDR3 protein: CASSSTGSGNTIYF; CDR3 DNA: TGCGCCAGCAGCTCGACAGGTTCTGGAAACACCATATATTTT
CDR3 length: 16; D gene: TRBD2; clone size: .; J gene: TRBJ2-1; V gene: TRBV14; CDR3 protein: CASSTPSGISYNEQFF; CDR3 DNA: TGTGCCAGCAGCACCCCCAGCGGGATTTCCTACAATGAGCAGTTCTTC
CDR3 length: 14; D gene: TRBD2; clone size: .; J gene: TRBJ2-7; V gene: TRBV2; CDR3 protein: CASNQAGEGYEQYF; CDR3 DNA: TGTGCCAGCAATCAGGCGGGAGAGGGCTACGAGCAGTACTTC
CDR3 length: 14; D gene: TRBD1; clone size: .; J gene: TRBJ1-3; V gene: TRBV30; CDR3 protein: CAWSKDRAGNTIYF; CDR3 DNA: TGTGCCTGGAGTAAGGACAGGGCAGGAAACACCATATATTTT
CDR3 length: 13; D gene: .; clone size: .; J gene: TRBJ2-7; V gene: TRBV2; CDR3 protein: CASNRDTSYEQYF; CDR3 DNA: TGTGCCAGTAATAGGGACACCTCCTACGAGCAGTACTTC
CDR3 length: 15; D gene: .; clone size: once; J gene: TRBJ2-7; V gene: TRBV7-9; CDR3 protein: CASSLAALVDYEQYF; CDR3 DNA: TGTGCCAGCAGCTTAGCCGCCCTAGTCGACTACGAGCAGTACTTC
CDR3 length: 14; D gene: TRBD1; clone size: .; J gene: TRBJ1-5; V gene: TRBV18; CDR3 protein: CASSPDRDNQPQHF; CDR3 DNA: TGTGCCAGCTCACCCGACAGGGACAATCAGCCCCAGCATTTT
CDR3 length: 15; D gene: .; clone size: .; J gene: TRBJ1-1; V gene: TRBV9; CDR3 protein: CASSESDSIGAEAFF; CDR3 DNA: TGTGCCAGCAGCGAGAGCGACAGCATCGGCGCTGAAGCTTTCTTT
CDR3 length: 14; D gene: TRBD2; clone size: .; J gene: TRBJ2-7; V gene: TRBV28; CDR3 protein: CASSLGGGPREQYF; CDR3 DNA: TGTGCCAGCAGTTTAGGGGGAGGGCCCAGAGAGCAGTACTTC
CDR3 length: 15; D gene: TRBD1; clone size: .; J gene: TRBJ1-3; V gene: TRBV6-6; CDR3 protein: CASSFTGGKGNTIYF; CDR3 DNA: TGTGCCAGCAGTTTCACAGGGGGCAAAGGAAACACCATATATTTT
CDR3 length: 15; D gene: .; clone size: .; J gene: TRBJ2-7; V gene: TRBV6-1; CDR3 protein: CASKAGGGGSYEQYF; CDR3 DNA: TGTGCCAGCAAGGCCGGGGGAGGCGGCTCCTACGAGCAGTACTTC
CDR3 length: 12; D gene: .; clone size: .; J gene: TRBJ1-1; V gene: TRBV29-1; CDR3 protein: CSARVGTPGTFF; CDR3 DNA: TGCAGCGCTCGGGTCGGAACCCCGGGAACTTTCTTT
CDR3 length: 15; D gene: .; clone size: .; J gene: TRBJ1-2; V gene: TRBV5-1; CDR3 protein: CASSLANGGTYGYTF; CDR3 DNA: TGCGCCAGCAGCTTGGCCAACGGCGGGACCTATGGCTACACCTTC
CDR3 length: 13; D gene: .; clone size: .; J gene: TRBJ2-5; V gene: TRBV18; CDR3 protein: CASSPSVQETQYF; CDR3 DNA: TGTGCCAGCTCACCGTCAGTCCAAGAGACCCAGTACTTC
CDR3 length: 15; D gene: TRBD1; clone size: .; J gene: TRBJ2-7; V gene: TRBV6-1; CDR3 protein: CASSDRTGDSYEQYF; CDR3 DNA: TGTGCCAGCAGTGATAGGACAGGCGATTCCTACGAGCAGTACTTC